Listed below are T cell receptor beta chains from one sample, sequenced in a study of blood T cells in healthy people across ages. TCRdb processed the 5' RACE reads anew with MiXCR; each CDR3 protein has one entry. The table records approximately 2,000,000 distinct CDR3 sequences, more than 35% of them present only once. Sequencing was performed on blood. All receptors come from a human donor in good health. The CDR3 runs from the conserved cysteine through the conserved F or W. The order of the fields is CDR3 DNA, CDR3 protein, clone size, V gene, D gene, J gene, CDR3 length. D genes are given only for firm matches. Size tells how often a clone was seen (once, few, many) or the class of an expanded clone, and some rows leave it out.

cdr3_nt: TGCAGCGTTGAGTCGGTCAACACTGAAGCTTTCTTT
cdr3_aa: CSVESVNTEAFF
clone_size: NA
v_call: TRBV29-1
d_call: NA
j_call: TRBJ1-1
cdr3_length: 12

cdr3_nt: TGCGCCAGCAGCCAAGTTGCCACCACCTCCTACGAGCAGTACTTC
cdr3_aa: CASSQVATTSYEQYF
clone_size: NA
v_call: TRBV4-3
d_call: NA
j_call: TRBJ2-7
cdr3_length: 15

cdr3_nt: TGTGCCAGCAGCTTAGCGGCAGAATATGGCTACACCTTC
cdr3_aa: CASSLAAEYGYTF
clone_size: few
v_call: TRBV7-9
d_call: NA
j_call: TRBJ1-2
cdr3_length: 13

cdr3_nt: TGTGCCAGCAGCCAACCCCGGGAGACCCAGTACTTC
cdr3_aa: CASSQPRETQYF
clone_size: NA
v_call: TRBV4-2
d_call: NA
j_call: TRBJ2-5
cdr3_length: 12

cdr3_nt: TGCAGTGCTGGCAAGGTGACGGGTGAAGTCAGCGATCAAGAGACCCAGTACTTC
cdr3_aa: CSAGKVTGEVSDQETQYF
clone_size: NA
v_call: TRBV20-1
d_call: NA
j_call: TRBJ2-5
cdr3_length: 18

cdr3_nt: TGCAGTGCTATTCCCGGGACAGGGGACAGGGGCTACACCTTC
cdr3_aa: CSAIPGTGDRGYTF
clone_size: few
v_call: TRBV20-1
d_call: TRBD1
j_call: TRBJ1-2
cdr3_length: 14

cdr3_nt: TGCGCCAGCAGCCAAGATGGGACCTGGGGTCAGCCCCAGCATTTT
cdr3_aa: CASSQDGTWGQPQHF
clone_size: NA
v_call: TRBV4-1
d_call: NA
j_call: TRBJ1-5
cdr3_length: 15

cdr3_nt: TGTGCCAGCAGTTTCTTGGAGCGGACCGGGGAGCTGTTTTTT
cdr3_aa: CASSFLERTGELFF
clone_size: NA
v_call: TRBV6-2/TRBV6-3
d_call: NA
j_call: TRBJ2-2
cdr3_length: 14

cdr3_nt: TGTGCCAGCAGCTTCTCTAGAGGAGGCAGGGGGCGTCCCTATGGCTACACCTTC
cdr3_aa: CASSFSRGGRGRPYGYTF
clone_size: NA
v_call: TRBV7-2
d_call: TRBD1
j_call: TRBJ1-2
cdr3_length: 18

cdr3_nt: TGCGCCAGCAGCTTTACCGGGACTAGCGTAGGTGGGGAGCAGTACTTC
cdr3_aa: CASSFTGTSVGGEQYF
clone_size: NA
v_call: TRBV5-1
d_call: TRBD2
j_call: TRBJ2-7
cdr3_length: 16

cdr3_nt: TGCGCCAGCAGCCCCCAACCCCAGAAGGACTACGAGCAGTACTTC
cdr3_aa: CASSPQPQKDYEQYF
clone_size: few
v_call: TRBV4-3
d_call: NA
j_call: TRBJ2-7
cdr3_length: 15

cdr3_nt: TGCAGCGTTGAAGGTTTGGGACAGGGCCATTACGAGCAGTACTTC
cdr3_aa: CSVEGLGQGHYEQYF
clone_size: few
v_call: TRBV29-1
d_call: TRBD1
j_call: TRBJ2-7
cdr3_length: 15

cdr3_nt: TGCGCCAGCAGCTACGTCTGGGGGCGGCAAGAGACCCAGTACTTC
cdr3_aa: CASSYVWGRQETQYF
clone_size: many
v_call: TRBV5-1
d_call: NA
j_call: TRBJ2-5
cdr3_length: 15

cdr3_nt: TGCGTCAGCAGCTACCGGGACGGAACGACCTACGAGCAGTACTTC
cdr3_aa: CVSSYRDGTTYEQYF
clone_size: few
v_call: TRBV4-1
d_call: NA
j_call: TRBJ2-7
cdr3_length: 15

cdr3_nt: TGCAGTGCTACGGGGGAGGCCAACGTCCTGACTTTC
cdr3_aa: CSATGEANVLTF
clone_size: few
v_call: TRBV20-1
d_call: NA
j_call: TRBJ2-6
cdr3_length: 12

cdr3_nt: TGTGCCAGCAGCTTACAAAGAGATACGCAGTATTTT
cdr3_aa: CASSLQRDTQYF
clone_size: few
v_call: TRBV7-2
d_call: NA
j_call: TRBJ2-3
cdr3_length: 12

cdr3_nt: TGCAGTGCTAGCCGGGACAGTAGCAATCAGCCCCAGCATTTT
cdr3_aa: CSASRDSSNQPQHF
clone_size: NA
v_call: TRBV20-1
d_call: TRBD1
j_call: TRBJ1-5
cdr3_length: 14

cdr3_nt: TGCAGCGTTGTGGAGGGCGTGGGGGCCAACGTCCTGACTTTC
cdr3_aa: CSVVEGVGANVLTF
clone_size: once
v_call: TRBV29-1
d_call: NA
j_call: TRBJ2-6
cdr3_length: 14

cdr3_nt: TGCGCCAGCAGCTTAACTACTGGGGCCAACGTCCTGACTTTC
cdr3_aa: CASSLTTGANVLTF
clone_size: few
v_call: TRBV5-1
d_call: NA
j_call: TRBJ2-6
cdr3_length: 14

cdr3_nt: TGCAGTGCTAGAGTATCGGATTACGAGCAGTACTTC
cdr3_aa: CSARVSDYEQYF
clone_size: few
v_call: TRBV20-1
d_call: NA
j_call: TRBJ2-7
cdr3_length: 12

cdr3_nt: TGCAGCGTTTCGGGGGCAGACACAATAGGGGTCTACAATGAGCAGTTCTTC
cdr3_aa: CSVSGADTIGVYNEQFF
clone_size: few
v_call: TRBV29-1
d_call: NA
j_call: TRBJ2-1
cdr3_length: 17

cdr3_nt: TGCAGTGCTAGAGTTGGCGTCTTAAACCGGCCCCAGCATTTT
cdr3_aa: CSARVGVLNRPQHF
clone_size: once
v_call: TRBV20-1
d_call: NA
j_call: TRBJ1-5
cdr3_length: 14

cdr3_nt: TGCGCCAGCAGCTTGGAACAGGGATACTACAATGAGCAGTTCTTC
cdr3_aa: CASSLEQGYYNEQFF
clone_size: NA
v_call: TRBV5-1
d_call: NA
j_call: TRBJ2-1
cdr3_length: 15

cdr3_nt: TGTGCCAGCAGACAGGGTGTTAATGAGCAGTTCTTC
cdr3_aa: CASRQGVNEQFF
clone_size: NA
v_call: TRBV25-1
d_call: NA
j_call: TRBJ2-1
cdr3_length: 12

cdr3_nt: TGTGCCAGCAGCAAGGACAGGCGGAGTGGCTATGGCTACACCTTC
cdr3_aa: CASSKDRRSGYGYTF
clone_size: few
v_call: TRBV7-2
d_call: TRBD1
j_call: TRBJ1-2
cdr3_length: 15

cdr3_nt: TGTGCCAGCACCTTGGGACCATCCTACGAGCAGTACTTC
cdr3_aa: CASTLGPSYEQYF
clone_size: few
v_call: TRBV7-2
d_call: NA
j_call: TRBJ2-7
cdr3_length: 13

cdr3_nt: TGTGCCAGCAGCTCCTATAGTGAAAGTGGGTACTGGGAGCAGTACTTC
cdr3_aa: CASSSYSESGYWEQYF
clone_size: NA
v_call: TRBV28
d_call: NA
j_call: TRBJ2-4
cdr3_length: 16

cdr3_nt: TGTGCCAGCAGCCAAGGACTAGCGGGGCTCAGGGATACGCAGTATTTT
cdr3_aa: CASSQGLAGLRDTQYF
clone_size: NA
v_call: TRBV4-2
d_call: TRBD2
j_call: TRBJ2-3
cdr3_length: 16

cdr3_nt: TGTGCCAGCAGCCAAGGGACTCTAGCGAACACCGGGGAGCTGTTTTTT
cdr3_aa: CASSQGTLANTGELFF
clone_size: NA
v_call: TRBV3-1
d_call: NA
j_call: TRBJ2-2
cdr3_length: 16

cdr3_nt: TGTGCCAGCAGCGGGCGGACAGGGGCCCTTAACTATGGCTACACCTTC
cdr3_aa: CASSGRTGALNYGYTF
clone_size: NA
v_call: TRBV5-4
d_call: TRBD1
j_call: TRBJ1-2
cdr3_length: 16

cdr3_nt: TGTGCCAGCAGGGGCAGGTTCCCAGATACGCAGTATTTT
cdr3_aa: CASRGRFPDTQYF
clone_size: NA
v_call: TRBV11-2
d_call: NA
j_call: TRBJ2-3
cdr3_length: 13

cdr3_nt: TGTGCCAGCTCACCACCAGGGGAACCTGGGCAGTACTTC
cdr3_aa: CASSPPGEPGQYF
clone_size: NA
v_call: TRBV18
d_call: NA
j_call: TRBJ2-7
cdr3_length: 13

cdr3_nt: TGTGCCAGCAGTTACCTGGAGGACTACACCTTC
cdr3_aa: CASSYLEDYTF
clone_size: NA
v_call: TRBV6-2/TRBV6-3
d_call: NA
j_call: TRBJ1-2
cdr3_length: 11

cdr3_nt: TGCGCCAGCAGCCTCGGATTAGGGACTCTAGATCAGCCCCAGCATTTT
cdr3_aa: CASSLGLGTLDQPQHF
clone_size: NA
v_call: TRBV5-1
d_call: NA
j_call: TRBJ1-5
cdr3_length: 16

cdr3_nt: TGCGCCAGCAGCTTGGAGTCGGGGGCGTCCTACAATGAGCAGTTCTTC
cdr3_aa: CASSLESGASYNEQFF
clone_size: few
v_call: TRBV5-1
d_call: NA
j_call: TRBJ2-1
cdr3_length: 16

cdr3_nt: TGTGCCAGCATTCCCCTTATTGGCTATCCGCAGTACTTC
cdr3_aa: CASIPLIGYPQYF
clone_size: NA
v_call: TRBV27
d_call: NA
j_call: TRBJ2-5
cdr3_length: 13

cdr3_nt: TGTGCCAGCAGTTCCGGAGCCTACGAGCAGTACTTC
cdr3_aa: CASSSGAYEQYF
clone_size: many
v_call: TRBV28
d_call: NA
j_call: TRBJ2-7
cdr3_length: 12

cdr3_nt: TGTGCCAGCACACGGGACAGGGATTTTTACACTGAAGCTTTCTTT
cdr3_aa: CASTRDRDFYTEAFF
clone_size: once
v_call: TRBV6-4
d_call: TRBD1
j_call: TRBJ1-1
cdr3_length: 15

cdr3_nt: TGCGCCAGCAGCCAAGAGAAGGGATCTGGTTCACCCCTCCACTTT
cdr3_aa: CASSQEKGSGSPLHF
clone_size: few
v_call: TRBV4-3
d_call: NA
j_call: TRBJ1-6
cdr3_length: 15

cdr3_nt: TGCAGCGTTGTCCGCGCGGGGGATTCCTACAATGAGCAGTTCTTC
cdr3_aa: CSVVRAGDSYNEQFF
clone_size: few
v_call: TRBV29-1
d_call: TRBD2
j_call: TRBJ2-1
cdr3_length: 15

cdr3_nt: TGTGCCAGCAGGGGGACTAGCGGGGGGGGGGAGCAGTACTTC
cdr3_aa: CASRGTSGGGEQYF
clone_size: NA
v_call: TRBV6-6
d_call: TRBD2
j_call: TRBJ2-7
cdr3_length: 14

cdr3_nt: TGTGCCCGCAGCTTCCGGGACAGGGGCTCTGGGGCCAACGTCCTGACTTTC
cdr3_aa: CARSFRDRGSGANVLTF
clone_size: NA
v_call: TRBV7-2
d_call: TRBD1
j_call: TRBJ2-6
cdr3_length: 17

cdr3_nt: TGTGCCAGCAGTTTAGTCCGAACGGAGGAGCAGTACTTC
cdr3_aa: CASSLVRTEEQYF
clone_size: NA
v_call: TRBV27
d_call: NA
j_call: TRBJ2-4
cdr3_length: 13

cdr3_nt: TGCGCCAGCAGCCTAGGGACTAGCAGTGAAGAGACCCAGTACTTC
cdr3_aa: CASSLGTSSEETQYF
clone_size: NA
v_call: TRBV5-1
d_call: TRBD2
j_call: TRBJ2-5
cdr3_length: 15

cdr3_nt: TGCAGTGCTACAGGGATATCCTATAATTCACCCCTCCACTTT
cdr3_aa: CSATGISYNSPLHF
clone_size: NA
v_call: TRBV20-1
d_call: NA
j_call: TRBJ1-6
cdr3_length: 14

cdr3_nt: TGCAGCGTTCAACAGGACCCAACTAATGAAAAACTGTTTTTT
cdr3_aa: CSVQQDPTNEKLFF
clone_size: NA
v_call: TRBV29-1
d_call: NA
j_call: TRBJ1-4
cdr3_length: 14

cdr3_nt: TGTGCCAGCATGGACTCTCTAGCGAGGGATACGCAGTATTTT
cdr3_aa: CASMDSLARDTQYF
clone_size: NA
v_call: TRBV6-5
d_call: NA
j_call: TRBJ2-3
cdr3_length: 14

cdr3_nt: TGCAGTGCTAGAGACGTCAGGGGCGGGTCCGAGCAGTACTTC
cdr3_aa: CSARDVRGGSEQYF
clone_size: few
v_call: TRBV20-1
d_call: NA
j_call: TRBJ2-7
cdr3_length: 14

cdr3_nt: TGTGCCAGCAGTACCGACGGGGCGAGCTCTGGAAACACCATATATTTT
cdr3_aa: CASSTDGASSGNTIYF
clone_size: NA
v_call: TRBV6-2/TRBV6-3
d_call: NA
j_call: TRBJ1-3
cdr3_length: 16

cdr3_nt: TGTGCCAGCAGCCGGGGAGTGTTCAGCACAGATACGCAGTATTTT
cdr3_aa: CASSRGVFSTDTQYF
clone_size: NA
v_call: TRBV4-2
d_call: NA
j_call: TRBJ2-3
cdr3_length: 15

cdr3_nt: TGCCGCGTCGGTAGGTCGGAAAATGGCTATGGCTACACCTTC
cdr3_aa: CRVGRSENGYGYTF
clone_size: NA
v_call: TRBV29-1
d_call: NA
j_call: TRBJ1-2
cdr3_length: 14